The 23 T cell receptor beta chains given below trace back to one sample, sequenced in a study of blood T cell repertoires in COVID-19. The assay was immunoSEQ multiplex PCR, and TCRdb's table has in-frame clones only and misses some. Here the sample spans some 78,000 clones, around 83% being singletons. The sample consisted of peripheral blood. The receptors come from a man in his fifties or sixties with acute or convalescent COVID-19.

The CDR3 DNA reads TGTGCCAGCAGTTACTCGCGCCATAGCACAGATACGCAGTATTTT. Translation gives CASSYSRHSTDTQYF. The chain is built from TRBV6-5 and TRBJ2-3, with D unclear. The length of the CDR3 is 15 residues. CDR1 is MNHEY, CDR2 SVGAGI, per germline. The V end lost 0 bases, the J end lost 0 bases, and 7 bases lay between the germline ends.

The rearrangement uses TRBV19 and TRBJ2-3; maybe TRBD2 (6 bases). The CDR3 has 16 amino acids. Germline V gene data show CDR1 as LNHDA and CDR2 as SQIVND (reference sequence). The V gene lost 3 bases and the J gene lost 2 bases, with 15 bases spanning the gap. The CDR3, as DNA: TGTGCCAGTAGTATCCCCCCGGGGACTTCCACAGATACGCAGTATTTT. Protein sequence: CASSIPPGTSTDTQYF.

V usage is TRBV29-1 and J usage is TRBJ2-7; 7 nucleotides agree with TRBD2. The length of the CDR3 is 12 residues. Trimming cost V 7 bases and J 6 bases; bases outside gene matches: 9. Germline V gene data show CDR1 as SQVTM and CDR2 as ANQGSEA. CDR3 sequence reads: CSGTGGTGEQYF. In nucleotides, the CDR3 is TGCAGCGGTACGGGGGGAACGGGCGAGCAGTACTTC.

This chain joins TRBV5-6 and TRBJ2-7; TRBD2 is a possible D gene (5 bases). Germline loops: CDR1 SGHDT, CDR2 YYEEEE. The CDR3 contains 14 residues. With 0 bases removed from V and 3 bases from J, the gap between germline ends came to 10 bases. In DNA, the CDR3 is TGTGCCAGCAGCTTGGGCGGGTCCTTCTACGAGCAGTACTTC. It translates to CASSLGGSFYEQYF.

The chain employs TRBV7-2 and TRBJ2-3; possibly TRBD1 for D (5 bases). The V gene lost 6 bases and the J gene lost 4 bases, with 8 bases spanning the gap. The germline gives CDR1 SGHTA, CDR2 FQGNSA. The CDR3 runs 12 residues. The CDR3 region is CASSTGADTQYF. CDR3 DNA: TGTGCCAGCAGTACAGGAGCAGATACGCAGTATTTT.

The chain uses TRBV15 and TRBJ2-5, with a possible D match to TRBD2 (5 bases). With 6 bases removed from V and 1 base from J, the gap between germline ends came to 12 bases. CDR3 length: 14 residues. CDR1 is LNHNV and CDR2 is YYDKDF in the germline V gene (reference sequence). The CDR3 DNA reads TGTGCCACCAGTTTTCAAGCGGCCCAAGAGACCCAGTACTTC. This translates into CATSFQAAQETQYF.

The V and J genes are TRBV9 and TRBJ1-1, with a tentative D call TRBD1 (6 bases). Trimming pared 3 bases from V and 4 bases from J, leaving 19 bases between. Germline assignment: CDR1 SGDLS and CDR2 YYNGEE. The CDR3 runs 16 residues. DNA for the CDR3: TGTGCCAGCAGCGCCCAGGGGTCGGTAACCCCCACTGAAGCTTTCTTT. As protein: CASSAQGSVTPTEAFF.

This chain links TRBV7-9 with TRBJ1-2; 9 nucleotides align to TRBD1. The ends lost 4 bases at V and 4 bases at J; junction bases unmatched: 4. CDR1 SEHNR and CDR2 FQNEAQ come from the germline V gene (reference sequence). There are 14 residues in the CDR3. For the CDR3, the DNA is TGTGCCAGCAGCTCAAGACAGGGGGTCTATGGCTACACCTTC. Translated: CASSSRQGVYGYTF.

V and J are TRBV6-5 and TRBJ1-4; D is uncertain. V was clipped by 6 bases and J by 8 bases, with 10 bases between them. This CDR3 spans 12 amino acids. Germline loops: CDR1 MNHEY, CDR2 SVGAGI. The CDR3 DNA sequence: TGTGCCAGCAGCAACAAGTTGGAAAAACTGTTTTTT. Translation: CASSNKLEKLFF.

V gene TRBV9 combines with J gene TRBJ1-3; D perhaps matches TRBD1 (5 bases). Germline assignment: CDR1 SGDLS and CDR2 YYNGEE. Trimming cost V 2 bases and J 0 bases, with 9 bases left between them. This CDR3 is 15 amino acids long. CDR3 loop: CASSVDSYSGNTIYF. CDR3 DNA sequence: TGTGCCAGCAGCGTCGACAGCTACTCTGGAAACACCATATATTTT. The entire variable domain, with the rest obtained from reference TRBV9 and TRBJ1-3, is as follows: DSGVTQTPKHLITATGQRVTLRCSPRSGDLSVYWYQQSLDQGLQFLIQYYNGEERAKGNILERFSAQQFPDLHSELNLSSLELGDSALYFCASSVDSYSGNTIYFGEGSWLTVV.

The J gene is TRBJ2-5, the V gene TRBV7-2, with TRBD1 identical over 12 bases. This CDR3 has 16 residues. Germline assignment: CDR1 SGHTA and CDR2 FQGNSA. J lost 5 bases, V lost 5 bases, and 9 bases had no gene match. The CDR3 spells CASSLIWDRGRETQYF. In nucleotides, the CDR3 is TGTGCCAGCAGCCTAATCTGGGACAGGGGGCGGGAGACCCAGTACTTC.

The chain links TRBV4-3 to TRBJ2-7, with 11 bases fitting TRBD1. Germline V gene lookup returns CDR1 LGHNA and CDR2 YSLEER. V shed 1 base and J 0 bases; nucleotides not matched to a gene: 2. CDR3 size: 16 residues. As DNA, the CDR3 is TGCGCCAGCAGCCAAGGAGGGACAGGGGGCTCCTACGAGCAGTACTTC. Residues: CASSQGGTGGSYEQYF.

This chain joins TRBV7-9 and TRBJ2-2; D unresolved. Between the trimmed V and J ends, which lost 6 bases and 0 bases, there was a span of 8 bases. The CDR3 is 14 residues long. The germline V gene encodes CDR1 SEHNR and CDR2 FQNEAQ (reference sequence). The CDR3 DNA follows: TGTGCCAGCAGTCCCTACTCGAACACCGGGGAGCTGTTTTTT. This sequence encodes CASSPYSNTGELFF. Using reference TRBV7-9 and TRBJ2-2 for the parts outside the CDR3, the full variable domain is DTGVSQNPRHKITKRGQNVTFRCDPISEHNRLYWYRQTLGQGPEFLTYFQNEAQLEKSRLLSDRFSAERPKGSFSTLEIQRTEQGDSAMYLCASSPYSNTGELFFGEGSRLTVL.

This chain connects TRBV20-1 to TRBJ2-7; D possibly corresponds to TRBD1 (6 bases). Germline assignment: CDR1 DFQATT and CDR2 SNEGSKA (reference sequence). This CDR3 comprises 11 residues. Trimming stripped 6 bases from V and 5 bases from J, with 11 bases between. The CDR3 spells CSALNRDEQYF. For the CDR3, the DNA is TGCAGTGCCCTAAACAGGGACGAGCAGTACTTC.

This chain joins TRBV19 and TRBJ2-6; weak D call: TRBD1 (5 bases). V was clipped by 4 bases and J by 2 bases, with 15 bases between them. CDR1 and CDR2 (germline): LNHDA, SQIVND (reference sequence). This CDR3 is 17 amino acids long. CDR3 sequence reads: CASSTLRGAPGANVLTF. CDR3 coding DNA: TGTGCCAGTAGTACCTTACGTGGGGCCCCTGGGGCCAACGTCCTGACTTTC.

The rearrangement links TRBV18 to TRBJ1-2; 8 bases agree with TRBD1. Germline V gene sequence: CDR1 KGHSH, CDR2 LQKENI. The CDR3 runs 15 residues. The trim removed 0 bases at V and 5 bases at J, leaving 5 bases unmatched. The CDR3 DNA is TGTGCCAGCTCACCACCGACAGGGGAGATATATGGCTACACCTTC. As protein: CASSPPTGEIYGYTF.

V is TRBV30 and J is TRBJ2-5; 9 bases align to TRBD2. The V gene's germline CDR1 is GTSNPN and CDR2 SVGIG (reference sequence). The CDR3 spans 14 residues. Trimming cost V 3 bases and J 6 bases; bases outside gene matches: 8. In DNA, the CDR3 is TGTGCCTGGAGAGTCTATAGCGGGGGTCAGACCCAGTACTTC. Its translation: CAWRVYSGGQTQYF.

This chain links TRBV29-1 with TRBJ1-2; TRBD1 matches 10 bases. The CDR3 length is 14 residues. Trimming at V came to 6 bases and at J to 8 bases, leaving 12 bases not matched to a gene. Germline CDR1 SQVTM, CDR2 ANQGSEA. CDR3 protein: CSVKTGGAGRGYTF. The CDR3 DNA reads TGCAGCGTGAAGACAGGGGGCGCCGGAAGGGGCTACACCTTC.

The chain couples TRBV7-6 to TRBJ1-5; D is unclear. This CDR3 comprises 13 residues. Germline lookup yields CDR1 SGHVS and CDR2 FNYEAQ. The ends were cut back, 5 bases at V and 4 bases at J, with 9 bases in the middle. Here the CDR3 reads CASSPQQNQPQHF. DNA of the CDR3: TGTGCCAGCAGCCCACAGCAGAATCAGCCCCAGCATTTT.

The chain joins TRBV28 to TRBJ1-2; 7 bases align to TRBD1. From germline, CDR1 is MDHEN and CDR2 SYDVKM. The trim removed 5 bases at V and 1 base at J, leaving 7 bases unmatched. The CDR3 is 15 residues long. The CDR3 DNA reads TGTGCCAGCAGTAGGACAGGCCATAATAACTATGGCTACACCTTC. Protein product: CASSRTGHNNYGYTF.

This clone turned up a few times. CDR3: CASSGRGNEQYF. CDR3 nucleotides: TGTGCCAGCAGCGGGCGGGGAAATGAGCAGTACTTC. The chain carries TRBV7-2 and TRBJ2-7; TRBD2 might be the D (6 bases). Germline lookup yields CDR1 SGHTA and CDR2 FQGNSA. The CDR3 length is 12 residues. Deletions cut 5 bases from V and 7 bases from J, with 12 bases between.

This sequence joins TRBV9 and TRBJ1-1; D call uncertain. V lost 0 bases to trimming and J lost 5 bases, with 8 bases between them. CDR1 is SGDLS and CDR2 is YYNGEE in the germline V gene. The CDR3 covers 13 residues. The CDR3 nucleotides are TGTGCCAGCAGCGTAGCGGGGAGAACTGAAGCTTTCTTT. This translates into CASSVAGRTEAFF.

The chain is built from TRBV4-3 and TRBJ2-1; D may be TRBD1 (6 bases). This CDR3 region has 17 residues. Per the germline V gene, CDR1 is LGHNA and CDR2 is YSLEER. V lost 3 bases, J lost 0 bases, and 15 bases lay in between. The CDR3 loop reads CASSHPTGQSSYNEQFF. CDR3 DNA: TGCGCCAGCAGCCACCCAACCGGACAGAGCTCCTACAATGAGCAGTTCTTC.